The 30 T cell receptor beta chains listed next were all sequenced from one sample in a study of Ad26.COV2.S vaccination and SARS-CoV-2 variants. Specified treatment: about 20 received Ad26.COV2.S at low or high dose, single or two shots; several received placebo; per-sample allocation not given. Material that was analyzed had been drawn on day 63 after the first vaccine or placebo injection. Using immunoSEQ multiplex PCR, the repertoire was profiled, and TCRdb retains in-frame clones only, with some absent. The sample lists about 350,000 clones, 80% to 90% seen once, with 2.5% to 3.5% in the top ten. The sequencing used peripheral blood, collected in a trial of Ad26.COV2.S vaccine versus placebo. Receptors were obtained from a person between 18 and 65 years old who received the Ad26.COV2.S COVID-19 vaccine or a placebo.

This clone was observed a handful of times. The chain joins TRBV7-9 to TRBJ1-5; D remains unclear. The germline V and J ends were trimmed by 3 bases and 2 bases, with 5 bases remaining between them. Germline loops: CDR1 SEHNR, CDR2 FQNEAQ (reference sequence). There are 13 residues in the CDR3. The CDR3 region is CASSFGRNQPQHF. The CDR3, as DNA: TGTGCCAGCAGCTTCGGGCGCAATCAGCCCCAGCATTTT.

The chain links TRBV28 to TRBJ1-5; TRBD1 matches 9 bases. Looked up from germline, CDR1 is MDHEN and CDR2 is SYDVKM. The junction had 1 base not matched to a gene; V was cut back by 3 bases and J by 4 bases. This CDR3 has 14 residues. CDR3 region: CASSFGQGNQPQHF. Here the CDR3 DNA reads TGTGCCAGCAGTTTCGGACAGGGGAATCAGCCCCAGCATTTT.

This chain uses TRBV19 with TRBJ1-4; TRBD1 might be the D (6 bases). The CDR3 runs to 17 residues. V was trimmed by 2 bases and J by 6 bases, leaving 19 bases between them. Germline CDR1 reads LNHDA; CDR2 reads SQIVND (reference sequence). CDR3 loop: CASSIQGIRVSDEKLFF. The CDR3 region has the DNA TGTGCCAGTAGTATACAGGGGATCCGGGTGTCTGATGAAAAACTGTTTTTT.

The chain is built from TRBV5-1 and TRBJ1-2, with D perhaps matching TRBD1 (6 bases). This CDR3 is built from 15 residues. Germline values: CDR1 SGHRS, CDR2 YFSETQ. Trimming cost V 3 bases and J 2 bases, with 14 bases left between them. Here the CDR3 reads CASSSQGYLNYGYTF. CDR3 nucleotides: TGCGCCAGCAGCTCACAGGGTTATCTCAACTATGGCTACACCTTC. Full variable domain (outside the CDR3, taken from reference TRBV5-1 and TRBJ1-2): KAGVTQTPRYLIKTRGQQVTLSCSPISGHRSVSWYQQTPGQGLQFLFEYFSETQRNKGNFPGRFSGRQFSNSRSEMNVSTLELGDSALYLCASSSQGYLNYGYTFGSGTRLTVV.

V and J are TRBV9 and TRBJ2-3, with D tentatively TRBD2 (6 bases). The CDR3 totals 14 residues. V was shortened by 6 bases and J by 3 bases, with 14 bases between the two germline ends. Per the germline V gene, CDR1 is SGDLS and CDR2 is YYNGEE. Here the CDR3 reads CASNPWGETDTQYF. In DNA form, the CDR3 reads TGTGCCAGCAACCCTTGGGGGGAAACAGATACGCAGTATTTT.

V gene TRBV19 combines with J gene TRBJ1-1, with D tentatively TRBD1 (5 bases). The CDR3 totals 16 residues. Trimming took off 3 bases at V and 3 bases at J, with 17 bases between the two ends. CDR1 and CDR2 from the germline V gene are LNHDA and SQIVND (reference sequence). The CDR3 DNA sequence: TGTGCCAGTAGTATTATGGGGGACGGCCATGACACTGAAGCTTTCTTT. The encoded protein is CASSIMGDGHDTEAFF.

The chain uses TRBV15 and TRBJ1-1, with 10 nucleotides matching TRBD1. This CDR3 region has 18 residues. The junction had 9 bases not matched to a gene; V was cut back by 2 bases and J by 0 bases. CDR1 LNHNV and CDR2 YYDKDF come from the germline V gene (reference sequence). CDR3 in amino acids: CATSRSRTGGLMNTEAFF. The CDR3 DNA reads TGTGCCACCAGCAGAAGTCGGACAGGGGGACTGATGAACACTGAAGCTTTCTTT.

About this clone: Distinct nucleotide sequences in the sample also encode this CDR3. CDR3 sequence: CASSRDRAYNEQFF. For the CDR3, the DNA is TGTGCCAGCAGCCGGGACAGAGCCTACAATGAGCAGTTCTTC. The chain uses TRBV6-5 and TRBJ2-1, with TRBD1 matching over 7 bases. The V and J ends lost 6 bases and 2 bases, in that order; junction bases with no gene match: 4. Germline V gene sequence: CDR1 MNHEY, CDR2 SVGAGI. The CDR3 loop spans 14 amino acids.

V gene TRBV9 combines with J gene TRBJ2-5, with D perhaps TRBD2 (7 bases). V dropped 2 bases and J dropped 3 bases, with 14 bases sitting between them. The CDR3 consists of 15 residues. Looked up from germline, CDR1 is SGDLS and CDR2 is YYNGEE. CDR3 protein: CASSVRGGREETQYF. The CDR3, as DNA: TGTGCCAGCAGCGTCAGGGGTGGGAGGGAAGAGACCCAGTACTTC.

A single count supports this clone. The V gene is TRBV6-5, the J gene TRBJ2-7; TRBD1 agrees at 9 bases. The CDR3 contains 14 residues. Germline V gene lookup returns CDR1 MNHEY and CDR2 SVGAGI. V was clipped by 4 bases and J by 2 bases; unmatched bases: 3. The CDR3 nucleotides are TGTGCCAGCAGTTCCCGGACAGGGGCCTACGAGCAGTACTTC. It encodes CASSSRTGAYEQYF.

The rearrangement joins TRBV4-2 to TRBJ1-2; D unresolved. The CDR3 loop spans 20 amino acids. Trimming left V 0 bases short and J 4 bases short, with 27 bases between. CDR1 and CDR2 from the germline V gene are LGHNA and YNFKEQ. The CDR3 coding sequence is TGTGCCAGCAGCCAAGATCCCATACGTGGAGGCGGCGGGGAGCGCTATGGCTACACCTTC. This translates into CASSQDPIRGGGGERYGYTF.

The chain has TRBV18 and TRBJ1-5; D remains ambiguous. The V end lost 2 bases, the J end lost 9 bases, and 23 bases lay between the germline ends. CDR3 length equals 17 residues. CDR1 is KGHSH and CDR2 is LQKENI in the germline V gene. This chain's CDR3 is CASSPEGTPLSSGPQHF. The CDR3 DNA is TGTGCCAGCTCACCAGAGGGAACACCTCTTTCCTCGGGGCCCCAGCATTTT.

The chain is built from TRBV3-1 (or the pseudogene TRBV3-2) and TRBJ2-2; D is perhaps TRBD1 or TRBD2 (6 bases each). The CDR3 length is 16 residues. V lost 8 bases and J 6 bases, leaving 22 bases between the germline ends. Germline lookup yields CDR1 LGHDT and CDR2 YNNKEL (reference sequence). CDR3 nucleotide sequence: TGTGCCAGCCTCGAAAGGGGTTTGGGGGGCTCCGGGGAGCTGTTTTTT. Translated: CASLERGLGGSGELFF.

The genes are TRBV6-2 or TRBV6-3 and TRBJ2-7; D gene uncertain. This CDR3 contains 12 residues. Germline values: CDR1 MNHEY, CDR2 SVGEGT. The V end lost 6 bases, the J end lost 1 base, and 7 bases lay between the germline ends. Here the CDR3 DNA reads TGTGCCAGCAGGCCTGCGTCCTACGAGCAGTACTTC. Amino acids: CASRPASYEQYF.

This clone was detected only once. The CDR3 protein is CASSQASRYEQYF. The CDR3 region has the DNA TGTGCCAGCAGCCAAGCTTCGCGTTACGAGCAGTACTTC. J is TRBJ2-7 and V is TRBV3-1 (or the pseudogene TRBV3-2); D gene unclear. V lost 1 base to trimming and J lost 4 bases, with 8 bases between them. The germline CDR1 and CDR2 sequences are LGHDT and YNNKEL (reference sequence). The CDR3 loop spans 13 amino acids.

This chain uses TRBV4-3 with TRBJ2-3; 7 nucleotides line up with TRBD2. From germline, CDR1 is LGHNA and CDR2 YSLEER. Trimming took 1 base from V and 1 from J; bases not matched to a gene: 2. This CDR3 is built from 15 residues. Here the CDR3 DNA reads TGCGCCAGCAGCCAAGGCGCGGGAGGCACAGATACGCAGTATTTT. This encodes CASSQGAGGTDTQYF.

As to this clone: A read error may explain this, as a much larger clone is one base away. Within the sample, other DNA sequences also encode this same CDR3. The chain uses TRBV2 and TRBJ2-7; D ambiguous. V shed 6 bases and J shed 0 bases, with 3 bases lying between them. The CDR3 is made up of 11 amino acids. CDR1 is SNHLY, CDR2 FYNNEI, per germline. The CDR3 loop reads CASSASYEQYF. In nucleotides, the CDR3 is TGTGCCAGCAGCGCCTCCTACGAGCAGTACTTC.

CDR3 in amino acids: CSVDAGVGEKLFF. CDR3 DNA: TGCAGCGTTGACGCAGGGGTCGGTGAAAAACTGTTTTTT. The genes are TRBV29-1 and TRBJ1-4; D may be TRBD1 (6 bases). Germline lookup yields CDR1 SQVTM and CDR2 ANQGSEA. The CDR3 is 13 residues long. Trimming removed 3 bases at V and 7 bases at J, with 12 bases between.

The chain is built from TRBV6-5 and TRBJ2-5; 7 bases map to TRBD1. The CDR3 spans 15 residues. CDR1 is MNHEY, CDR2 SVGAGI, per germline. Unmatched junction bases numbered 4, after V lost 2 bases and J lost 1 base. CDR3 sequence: CASSYGGQTQETQYF. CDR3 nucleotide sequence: TGTGCCAGCAGTTACGGGGGACAGACCCAAGAGACCCAGTACTTC.

The CDR3, as DNA: TGCGCCAGCAGCCAACACTACAATGAGCAGTTCTTC. Translating it yields CASSQHYNEQFF. The chain combines TRBV4-1 with TRBJ2-1; D gene uncertain. Germline loops: CDR1 MGHRA, CDR2 YSYEKL. The CDR3 has 12 residues. V dropped 2 bases and J dropped 3 bases, with 2 bases sitting between them.

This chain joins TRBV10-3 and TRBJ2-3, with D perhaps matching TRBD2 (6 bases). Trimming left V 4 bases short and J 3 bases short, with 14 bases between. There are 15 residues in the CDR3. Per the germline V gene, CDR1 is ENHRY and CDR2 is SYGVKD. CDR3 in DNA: TGTGCCATCAGTGGGCCTGACGCGGGGACAGATACGCAGTATTTT. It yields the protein CAISGPDAGTDTQYF.

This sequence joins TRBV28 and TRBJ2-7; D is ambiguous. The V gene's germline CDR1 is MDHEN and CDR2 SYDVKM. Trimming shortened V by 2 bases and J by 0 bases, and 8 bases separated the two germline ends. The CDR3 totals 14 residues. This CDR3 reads CASSLSNPSYEQYF. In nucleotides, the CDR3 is TGTGCCAGCAGTTTAAGCAATCCCTCCTACGAGCAGTACTTC.

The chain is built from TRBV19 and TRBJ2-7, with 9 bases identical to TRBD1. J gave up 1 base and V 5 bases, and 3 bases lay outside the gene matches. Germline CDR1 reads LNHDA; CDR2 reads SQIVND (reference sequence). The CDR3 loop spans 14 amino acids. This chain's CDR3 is CASSPTGGSYEQYF. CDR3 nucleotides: TGTGCCAGTAGTCCGACAGGGGGGTCCTACGAGCAGTACTTC. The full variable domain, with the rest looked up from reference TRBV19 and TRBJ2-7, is DGGITQSPKYLFRKEGQNVTLSCEQNLNHDAMYWYRQDPGQGLRLIYYSQIVNDFQKGDIAEGYSVSREKKESFPLTVTSAQKNPTAFYLCASSPTGGSYEQYFGPGTRLTVT.

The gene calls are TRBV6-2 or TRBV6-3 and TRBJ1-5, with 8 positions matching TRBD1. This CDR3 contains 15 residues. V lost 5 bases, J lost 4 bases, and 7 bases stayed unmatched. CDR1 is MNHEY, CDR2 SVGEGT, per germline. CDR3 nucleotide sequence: TGTGCCAGCAGTAGGGGACAGGTTGCTAATCAGCCCCAGCATTTT. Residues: CASSRGQVANQPQHF.

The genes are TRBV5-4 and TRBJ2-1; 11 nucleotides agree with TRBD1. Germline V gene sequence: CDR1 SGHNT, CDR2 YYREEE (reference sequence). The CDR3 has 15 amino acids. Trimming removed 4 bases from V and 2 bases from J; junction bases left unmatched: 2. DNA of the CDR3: TGTGCCAGCAGCCTGGGACAGGGGGCCTACAATGAGCAGTTCTTC. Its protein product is CASSLGQGAYNEQFF.

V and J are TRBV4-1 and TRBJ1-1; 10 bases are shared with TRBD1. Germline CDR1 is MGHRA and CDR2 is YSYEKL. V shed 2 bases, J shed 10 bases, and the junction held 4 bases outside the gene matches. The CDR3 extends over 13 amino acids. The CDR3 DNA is TGCGCCAGCAGCCAACCCTGGACAGGGGGAGCTTTCTTT. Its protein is CASSQPWTGGAFF.

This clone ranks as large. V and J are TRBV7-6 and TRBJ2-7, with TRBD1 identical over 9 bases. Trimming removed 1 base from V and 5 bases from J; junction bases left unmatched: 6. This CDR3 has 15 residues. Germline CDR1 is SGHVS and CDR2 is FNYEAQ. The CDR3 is CASSLEGTGFNEQYF. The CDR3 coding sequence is TGTGCCAGCAGCTTAGAGGGGACAGGGTTTAACGAGCAGTACTTC. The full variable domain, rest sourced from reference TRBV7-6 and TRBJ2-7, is GAGVSQSPRYKVTKRGQDVALRCDPISGHVSLYWYRQALGQGPEFLTYFNYEAQQDKSGLPNDRFSAERPEGSISTLTIQRTEQRDSAMYRCASSLEGTGFNEQYFGPGTRLTVT.

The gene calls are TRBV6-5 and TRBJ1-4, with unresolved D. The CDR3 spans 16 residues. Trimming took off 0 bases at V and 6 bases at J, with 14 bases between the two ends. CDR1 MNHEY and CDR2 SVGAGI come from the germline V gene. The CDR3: CASSYSAYGNDEKLFF. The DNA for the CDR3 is TGTGCCAGCAGTTACTCCGCTTACGGGAACGATGAAAAACTGTTTTTT.

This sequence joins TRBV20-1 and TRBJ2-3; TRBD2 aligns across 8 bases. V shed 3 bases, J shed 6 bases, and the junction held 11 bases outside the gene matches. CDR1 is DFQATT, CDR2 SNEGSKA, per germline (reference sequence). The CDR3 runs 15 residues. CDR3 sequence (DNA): TGCAGTGCTAGTGTACAGCGGGGGAACGAGGATACGCAGTATTTT. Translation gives CSASVQRGNEDTQYF.

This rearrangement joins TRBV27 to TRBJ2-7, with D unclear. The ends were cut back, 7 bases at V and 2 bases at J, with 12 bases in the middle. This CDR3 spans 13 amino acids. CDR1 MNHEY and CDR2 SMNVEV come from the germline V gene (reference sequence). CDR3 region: CASKRLEPYEQYF. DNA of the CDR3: TGTGCCAGCAAGAGGCTAGAACCCTACGAGCAGTACTTC.